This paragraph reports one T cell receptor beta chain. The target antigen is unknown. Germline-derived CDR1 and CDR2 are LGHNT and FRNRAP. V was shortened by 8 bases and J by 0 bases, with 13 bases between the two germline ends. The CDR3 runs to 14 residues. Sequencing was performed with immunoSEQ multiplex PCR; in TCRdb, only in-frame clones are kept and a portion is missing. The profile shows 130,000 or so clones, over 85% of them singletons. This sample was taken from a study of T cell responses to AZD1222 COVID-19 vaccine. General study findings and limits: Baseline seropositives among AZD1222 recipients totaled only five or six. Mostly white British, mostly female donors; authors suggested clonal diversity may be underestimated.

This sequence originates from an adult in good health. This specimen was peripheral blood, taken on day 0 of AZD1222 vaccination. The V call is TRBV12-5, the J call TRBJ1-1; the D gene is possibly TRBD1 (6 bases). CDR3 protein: CASRRTALNTEAFF. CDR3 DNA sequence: TGTGCTAGTCGAAGGACAGCATTGAACACTGAAGCTTTCTTT.